A single sample gave rise to the 3 T cell receptor beta chains below, sequenced in a study of graft-versus-host responses after intestinal transplantation. The plating included approximately 200,000 irradiated, violet-dye-labeled stimulator cells together with approximately 200,000 CFSE-labeled responder cells. Only in-frame clones appear in the TCRdb table, and some are missing; sequencing was by immunoSEQ multiplex PCR. The sample holds about 14,000 clones; around 35% are singletons and the top ten take roughly 2%. The sequences come from alloreactive CD8+ T cells from a mixed lymphocyte reaction culture, collected before intestinal transplant. Subset reported: CFSE-low proliferating T cells sorted from roughly 6-day pre-transplant mixed lymphocyte reaction (GvH or HvG direction). The receptors were gathered from a human patient who received an intestinal transplant.

This chain connects TRBV11-2 to TRBJ2-5, with a tentative D call TRBD1 (5 bases). Looked up from germline, CDR1 is SGHAT and CDR2 is FQNNGV. CDR3 length equals 15 residues. With 1 base removed from V and 1 base from J, the gap between germline ends came to 10 bases. The CDR3 sequence: CASSLVYQGQETQYF. The CDR3 DNA reads TGTGCCAGCAGCTTAGTCTACCAGGGCCAAGAGACCCAGTACTTC.

By proportion, this clone is medium-sized. The chain carries TRBV5-8 and TRBJ2-7, with D hard to call. CDR1 is SGHTS, CDR2 YDEGEE, per germline. This CDR3 spans 14 amino acids. The V and J ends lost 3 bases and 3 bases respectively, with 13 bases between them. The CDR3 DNA follows: TGTGCCAGCAGCTCCTTTCTGCCGGGCTACGAGCAGTACTTC. It specifies CASSSFLPGYEQYF.

This clone was observed a handful of times. V gene TRBV30 combines with J gene TRBJ2-3; D uncertain. With 5 bases removed from V and 5 bases from J, the gap between germline ends came to 11 bases. The CDR3 contains 12 residues. Germline V gene sequence: CDR1 GTSNPN, CDR2 SVGIG (reference sequence). The CDR3, as DNA: TGTGCCTGGTCCCAAATAGAAGATACGCAGTATTTT. Translated, it gives CAWSQIEDTQYF.